These T cell receptor beta chains were read from a single sample in a study of blood T cell repertoires in COVID-19. Sequenced by immunoSEQ multiplex PCR; TCRdb stores in-frame clones only, minus some. Among about 290,000 clones listed, around nine tenths were seen once. Sequencing was performed on PBMCs or T cells enriched from blood (not recorded which). Every receptor here comes from a middle-aged woman who had recovered from COVID-19. Each CDR3 is given with its conserved first and last residue. A D gene is named only where the DNA matches it firmly. A clone size is listed for some rows: how often the clone was seen (once, few, many), or a class if it is expanded.

J gene | V gene | D gene | clone size | CDR3 DNA | CDR3 protein
TRBJ2-3 | TRBV19 | TRBD1 | . | TGTGCCAGTAGTATCAAACAGGGGGCAGATACGCAGTATTTT | CASSIKQGADTQYF
TRBJ2-1 | TRBV6-5 | . | . | TGTGCCAGCAGTTACTCGAGGTCCTACAATGAGCAGTTCTTC | CASSYSRSYNEQFF
TRBJ1-1 | TRBV7-8 | . | . | TGTGCCAGCAGCTTCGTCGTGAACACTGAAGCTTTCTTT | CASSFVVNTEAFF
TRBJ1-2 | TRBV5-6 | . | . | TGTGCCAGCCGCTTCCGACGCTCCCAGGGGTATGGCTACACCTTC | CASRFRRSQGYGYTF
TRBJ2-3 | TRBV10-3 | . | . | TGTGCCACCCGAAGGAGCGTGGAGTTTACAGATACGCAGTATTTT | CATRRSVEFTDTQYF
TRBJ2-7 | TRBV5-1 | TRBD2 | once | TGCGCCAGCAGCTTGGCGCGGGGGGTAGGGGTCTACGAGCAGTACTTC | CASSLARGVGVYEQYF
TRBJ2-1 | TRBV7-2 | TRBD2 | . | TGTGCCAGCAGCTTTCGGACTAGCGGGAGAGGTGAGCAGTTCTTC | CASSFRTSGRGEQFF
TRBJ2-3 | TRBV5-4 | TRBD2 | . | TGTGCCAGCAGGCTAGCGGGAGGGCGGGCAGATACGCAGTATTTT | CASRLAGGRADTQYF
TRBJ2-3 | TRBV5-5 | TRBD2 | . | TGTGCCAGCAGCCCCTGGCTAGCGGTTCGCACAGATACGCAGTATTTT | CASSPWLAVRTDTQYF
TRBJ2-1 | TRBV3-1/TRBV3-2 | TRBD2 | . | TGTGCCAGCAGCCAGGGGGGCCTAGCGGGAGTCGGTTTTTATGAGCAGTTCTTC | CASSQGGLAGVGFYEQFF
TRBJ1-1 | TRBV30 | . | . | TGTGCCTGGAGTCGTAGAGCACGGAACACTGAAGCTTTCTTT | CAWSRRARNTEAFF
TRBJ2-3 | TRBV7-9 | TRBD1 | . | TGTGCCAGCAGGTCTACAGGGGTAGTTACGCAGTATTTT | CASRSTGVVTQYF
TRBJ2-1 | TRBV4-3 | TRBD2 | . | TGCGCCAGCAGCCCCACTAGCGGGAGGACCAATGAGCAGTTCTTC | CASSPTSGRTNEQFF
TRBJ1-6 | TRBV7-9 | . | . | TGTGCCAGCAGCTCTGACGGGACTAGAATCTCACCCCTCCACTTT | CASSSDGTRISPLHF
TRBJ2-7 | TRBV4-2 | TRBD2 | few | TGTGCCAGCAGCCTCGTCGCGCCGGGACTAGCGTCCTACGAGCAGTACTTC | CASSLVAPGLASYEQYF
TRBJ1-1 | TRBV6-2/TRBV6-3 | TRBD1 | . | TGTGCCAGCAGCTTGAGGGGGCGATGGACTGAAGCTTTCTTT | CASSLRGRWTEAFF
TRBJ1-5 | TRBV25-1 | TRBD1 | . | TGTGCCAGCAGTGAGACAGGGTATAGCAATCAGCCCCAGCATTTT | CASSETGYSNQPQHF
TRBJ1-4 | TRBV5-1 | TRBD1 | . | TGCGCCAGCAGCCCCGGACAGGGATCGTCCCTAGAAAAACTGTTTTTT | CASSPGQGSSLEKLFF
TRBJ2-1 | TRBV2 | . | once | TGTGCCAGCAGGGTAGTAGCTGAGCAGTTCTTC | CASRVVAEQFF
TRBJ2-4 | TRBV6-1 | TRBD1 | . | TGTGCCAGCCGCAGGGGGTGGCCAACGGAAAACATTCAGTACTTC | CASRRGWPTENIQYF
TRBJ1-1 | TRBV10-2 | . | . | TGCGCCAGCAGTGCCCCAAGGGGTCTGCCCTCTAAGGGCAACACTGAAGCTTTCTTT | CASSAPRGLPSKGNTEAFF
TRBJ2-2 | TRBV10-3 | TRBD1 | . | TGTGCCATCAGCTCAGACAGGGTAGGCACCGGGGAGCTGTTTTTT | CAISSDRVGTGELFF
TRBJ1-1 | TRBV5-1 | TRBD1 | . | TGCGCCAGCAGCTCGGGACAGGGGAACACTGAAGCTTTCTTT | CASSSGQGNTEAFF
TRBJ2-7 | TRBV28 | . | . | TGTGCCAGCAGTAAAATGGACAGTCCCCTGGAGCAGTACTTC | CASSKMDSPLEQYF
TRBJ2-2 | TRBV5-6 | TRBD2 | . | TGTGCCAGCAGCTTTCTAGCGGGAGACGACACCGGGGAGCTGTTTTTT | CASSFLAGDDTGELFF
TRBJ1-1 | TRBV7-2 | . | . | TGTGCCAGCAGTCGAGTCGGTACGAACACTGAAGCTTTCTTT | CASSRVGTNTEAFF